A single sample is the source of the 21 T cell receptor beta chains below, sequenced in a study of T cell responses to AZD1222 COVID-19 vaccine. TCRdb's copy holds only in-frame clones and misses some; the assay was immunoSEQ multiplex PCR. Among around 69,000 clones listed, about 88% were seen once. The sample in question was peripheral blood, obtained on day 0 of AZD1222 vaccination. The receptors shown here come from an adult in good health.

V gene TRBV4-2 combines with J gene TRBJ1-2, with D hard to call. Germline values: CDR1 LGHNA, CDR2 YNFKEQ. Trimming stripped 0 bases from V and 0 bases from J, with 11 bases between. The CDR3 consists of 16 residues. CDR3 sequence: CASSQDLRAANYGYTF. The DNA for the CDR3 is TGTGCCAGCAGCCAAGATCTTCGGGCGGCTAACTATGGCTACACCTTC.

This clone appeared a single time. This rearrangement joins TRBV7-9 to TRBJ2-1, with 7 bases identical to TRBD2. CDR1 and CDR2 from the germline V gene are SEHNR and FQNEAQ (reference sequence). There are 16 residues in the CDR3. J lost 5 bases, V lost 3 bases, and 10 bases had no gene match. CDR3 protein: CASSLARSGANNEQFF. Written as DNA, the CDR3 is TGTGCCAGCAGCTTGGCCCGGAGCGGGGCTAACAATGAGCAGTTCTTC.

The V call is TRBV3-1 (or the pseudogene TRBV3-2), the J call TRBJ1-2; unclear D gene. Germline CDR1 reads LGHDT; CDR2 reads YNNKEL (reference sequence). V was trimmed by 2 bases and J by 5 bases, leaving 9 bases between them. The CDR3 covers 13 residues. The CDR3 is CASSQHGFYGYTF. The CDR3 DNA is TGTGCCAGCAGCCAACATGGTTTTTATGGCTACACCTTC.

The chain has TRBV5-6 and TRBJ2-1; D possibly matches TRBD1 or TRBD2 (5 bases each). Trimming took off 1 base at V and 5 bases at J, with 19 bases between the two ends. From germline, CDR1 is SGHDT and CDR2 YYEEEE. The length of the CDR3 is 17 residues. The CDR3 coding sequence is TGTGCCAGCAGCTTGAACCAGGGCACGGGGCACCACAATGAGCAGTTCTTC. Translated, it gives CASSLNQGTGHHNEQFF.

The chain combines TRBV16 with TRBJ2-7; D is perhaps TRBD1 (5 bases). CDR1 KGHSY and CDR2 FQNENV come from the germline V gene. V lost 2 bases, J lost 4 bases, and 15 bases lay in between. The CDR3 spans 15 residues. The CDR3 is CASSQGVGEVYEQYF. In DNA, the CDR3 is TGTGCCAGCAGCCAAGGCGTAGGGGAAGTTTACGAGCAGTACTTC.

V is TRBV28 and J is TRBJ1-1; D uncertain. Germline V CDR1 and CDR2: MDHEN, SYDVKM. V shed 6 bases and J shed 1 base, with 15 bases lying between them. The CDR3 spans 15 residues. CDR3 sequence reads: CASSAPGRRNTEAFF. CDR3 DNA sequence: TGTGCCAGCAGCGCTCCGGGCCGTAGGAACACTGAAGCTTTCTTT.

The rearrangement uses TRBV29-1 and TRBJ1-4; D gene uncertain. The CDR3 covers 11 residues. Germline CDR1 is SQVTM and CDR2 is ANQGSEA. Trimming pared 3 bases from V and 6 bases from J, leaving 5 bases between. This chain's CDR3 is CSVDPYEKLFF. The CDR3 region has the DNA TGCAGCGTTGATCCGTATGAAAAACTGTTTTTT.

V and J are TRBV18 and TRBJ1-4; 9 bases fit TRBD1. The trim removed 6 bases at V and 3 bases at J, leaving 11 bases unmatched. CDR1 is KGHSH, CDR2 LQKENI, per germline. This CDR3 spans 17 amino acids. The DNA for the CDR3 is TGTGCCAGCTCCCTGGACAGGGGAAACGGAGCTAATGAAAAACTGTTTTTT. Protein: CASSLDRGNGANEKLFF.

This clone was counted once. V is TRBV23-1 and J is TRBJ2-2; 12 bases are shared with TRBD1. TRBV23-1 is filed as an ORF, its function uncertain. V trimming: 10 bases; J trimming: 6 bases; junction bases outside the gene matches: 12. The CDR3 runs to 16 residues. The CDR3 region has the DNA TGCGCCACCATTGAAGGGGACAGGGGGCTTTCCGGGGAGCTGTTTTTT. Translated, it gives CATIEGDRGLSGELFF.

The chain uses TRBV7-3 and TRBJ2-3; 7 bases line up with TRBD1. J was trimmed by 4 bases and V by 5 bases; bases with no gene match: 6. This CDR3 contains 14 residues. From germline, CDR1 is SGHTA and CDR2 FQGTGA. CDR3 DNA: TGTGCCAGCAGCGCACAGGGGTCTTCAGATACGCAGTATTTT. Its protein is CASSAQGSSDTQYF. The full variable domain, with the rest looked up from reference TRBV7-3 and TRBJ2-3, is GAGVSQTPSNKVTEKGKYVELRCDPISGHTALYWYRQSLGQGPEFLIYFQGTGAADDSGLPNDRFFAVRPEGSVSTLKIQRTERGDSAVYLCASSAQGSSDTQYFGPGTRLTVL.

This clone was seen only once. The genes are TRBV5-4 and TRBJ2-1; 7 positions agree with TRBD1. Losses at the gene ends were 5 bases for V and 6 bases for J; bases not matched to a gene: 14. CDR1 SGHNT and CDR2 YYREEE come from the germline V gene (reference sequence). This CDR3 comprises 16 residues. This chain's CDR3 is CASSPSSQGVINEQFF. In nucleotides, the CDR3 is TGTGCCAGCAGTCCCAGCAGCCAGGGGGTAATCAATGAGCAGTTCTTC.

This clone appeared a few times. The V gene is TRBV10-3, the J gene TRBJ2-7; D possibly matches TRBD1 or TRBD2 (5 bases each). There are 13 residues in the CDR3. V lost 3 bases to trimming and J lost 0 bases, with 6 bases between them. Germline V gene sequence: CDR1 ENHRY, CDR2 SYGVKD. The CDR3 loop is CAISEGTSYEQYF. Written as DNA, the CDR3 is TGTGCCATCAGTGAAGGGACCTCCTACGAGCAGTACTTC.

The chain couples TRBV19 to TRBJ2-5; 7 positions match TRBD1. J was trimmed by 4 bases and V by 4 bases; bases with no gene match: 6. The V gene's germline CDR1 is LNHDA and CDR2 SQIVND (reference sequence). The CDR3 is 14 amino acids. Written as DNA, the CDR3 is TGTGCCAGTAGTACCAGGGGGTTTTCAGAGACCCAGTACTTC. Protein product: CASSTRGFSETQYF.

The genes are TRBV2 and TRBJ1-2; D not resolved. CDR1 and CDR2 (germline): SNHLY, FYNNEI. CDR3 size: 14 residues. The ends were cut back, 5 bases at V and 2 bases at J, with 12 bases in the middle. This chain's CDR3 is CASSSYSRNYGYTF. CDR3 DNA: TGTGCCAGCAGTTCCTACAGCAGGAACTATGGCTACACCTTC.

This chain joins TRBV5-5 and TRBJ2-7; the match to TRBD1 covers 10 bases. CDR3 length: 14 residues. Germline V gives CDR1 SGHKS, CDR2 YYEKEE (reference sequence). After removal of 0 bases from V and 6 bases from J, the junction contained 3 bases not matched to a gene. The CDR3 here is CASSLVGQGVEQYF. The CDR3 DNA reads TGTGCCAGCAGCTTGGTCGGACAGGGGGTCGAGCAGTACTTC. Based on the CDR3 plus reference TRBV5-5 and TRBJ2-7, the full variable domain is DAGVTQSPTHLIKTRGQQVTLRCSPISGHKSVSWYQQVLGQGPQFIFQYYEKEERGRGNFPDRFSARQFPNYSSELNVNALLLGDSALYLCASSLVGQGVEQYFGPGTRLTVT.

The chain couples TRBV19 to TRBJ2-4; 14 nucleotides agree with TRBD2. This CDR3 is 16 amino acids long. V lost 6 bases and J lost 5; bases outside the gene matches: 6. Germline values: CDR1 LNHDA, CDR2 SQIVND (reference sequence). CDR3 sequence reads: CASSTGLAGGQNIQYF. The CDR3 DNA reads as TGTGCCAGTAGCACCGGACTAGCGGGAGGCCAAAACATTCAGTACTTC.

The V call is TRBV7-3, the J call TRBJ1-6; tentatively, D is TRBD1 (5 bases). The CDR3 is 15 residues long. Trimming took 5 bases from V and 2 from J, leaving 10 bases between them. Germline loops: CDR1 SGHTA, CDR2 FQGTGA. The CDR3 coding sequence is TGTGCCAGCAGCCAAGGGGCCGCCTATAATTCACCCCTCCACTTT. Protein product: CASSQGAAYNSPLHF.

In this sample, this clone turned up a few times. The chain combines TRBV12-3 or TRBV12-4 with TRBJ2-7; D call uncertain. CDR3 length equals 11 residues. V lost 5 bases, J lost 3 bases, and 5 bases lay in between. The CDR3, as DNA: TGTGCCAGCAGTAGCCGCTACGAGCAGTACTTC. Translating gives CASSSRYEQYF.

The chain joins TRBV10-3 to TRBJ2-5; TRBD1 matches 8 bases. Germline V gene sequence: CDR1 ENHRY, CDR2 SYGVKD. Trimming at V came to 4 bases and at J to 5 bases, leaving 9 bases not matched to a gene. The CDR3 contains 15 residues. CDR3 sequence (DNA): TGTGCCATCAGTGCCGGGACAGGCCCGGGGGAGACCCAGTACTTC. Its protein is CAISAGTGPGETQYF.

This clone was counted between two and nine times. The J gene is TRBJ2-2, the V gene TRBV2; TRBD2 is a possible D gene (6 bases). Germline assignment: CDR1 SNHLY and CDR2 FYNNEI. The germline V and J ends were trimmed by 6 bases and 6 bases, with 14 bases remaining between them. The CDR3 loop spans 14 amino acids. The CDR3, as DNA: TGTGCCAGCAGAAGACTAGTCCGCCCCGGGGAGCTGTTTTTT. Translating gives CASRRLVRPGELFF.

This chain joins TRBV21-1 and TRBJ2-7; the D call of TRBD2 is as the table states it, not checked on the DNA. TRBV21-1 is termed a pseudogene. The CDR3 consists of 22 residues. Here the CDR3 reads CASSKGLSGRASFFPRIGEQYF. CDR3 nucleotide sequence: TGTGCCAGCAGCAAAGGGTTGAGCGGGAGGGCCTCCTTCTTTCCCCGGATTGGTGAGCAGTACTTC.